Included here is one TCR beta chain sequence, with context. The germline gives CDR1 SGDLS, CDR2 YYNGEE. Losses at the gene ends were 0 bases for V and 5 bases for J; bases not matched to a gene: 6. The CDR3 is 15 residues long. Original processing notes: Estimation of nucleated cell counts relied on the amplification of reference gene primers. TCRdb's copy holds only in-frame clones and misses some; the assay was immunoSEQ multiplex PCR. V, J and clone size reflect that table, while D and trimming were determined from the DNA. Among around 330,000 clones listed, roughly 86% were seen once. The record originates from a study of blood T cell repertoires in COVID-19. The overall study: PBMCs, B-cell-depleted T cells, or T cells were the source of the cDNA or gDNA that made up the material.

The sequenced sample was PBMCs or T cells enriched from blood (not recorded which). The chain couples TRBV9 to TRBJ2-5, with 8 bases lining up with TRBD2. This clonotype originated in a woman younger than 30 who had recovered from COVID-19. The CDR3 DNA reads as TGTGCCAGCAGCGTAGTAAGCGGGAGAACGGAGACCCAGTACTTC. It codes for CASSVVSGRTETQYF.